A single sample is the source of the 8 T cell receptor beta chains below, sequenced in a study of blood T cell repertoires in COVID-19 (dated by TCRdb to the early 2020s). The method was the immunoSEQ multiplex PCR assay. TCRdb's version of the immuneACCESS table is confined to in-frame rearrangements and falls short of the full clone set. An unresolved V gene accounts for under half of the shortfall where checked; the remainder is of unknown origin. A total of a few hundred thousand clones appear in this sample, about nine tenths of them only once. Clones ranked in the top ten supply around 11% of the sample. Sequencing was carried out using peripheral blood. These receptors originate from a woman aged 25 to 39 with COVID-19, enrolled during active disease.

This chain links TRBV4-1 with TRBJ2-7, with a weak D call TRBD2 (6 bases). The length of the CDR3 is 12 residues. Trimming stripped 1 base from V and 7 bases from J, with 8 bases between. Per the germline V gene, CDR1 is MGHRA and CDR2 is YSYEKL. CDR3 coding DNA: TGCGCCAGCAGCCAAGTGACTAGTGAGCAGTACTTC. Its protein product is CASSQVTSEQYF.

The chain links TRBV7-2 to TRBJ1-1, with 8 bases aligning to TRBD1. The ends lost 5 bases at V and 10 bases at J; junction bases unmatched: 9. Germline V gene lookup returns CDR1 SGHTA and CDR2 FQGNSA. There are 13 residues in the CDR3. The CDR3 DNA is TGTGCCAGCAGCCCCGATATAGGACAGGGAGCTTTCTTT. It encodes CASSPDIGQGAFF. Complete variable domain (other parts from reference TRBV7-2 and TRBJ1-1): GAGVSQSPSNKVTEKGKDVELRCDPISGHTALYWYRQSLGQGLEFLIYFQGNSAPDKSGLPSDRFSAERTGGSVSTLTIQRTQQEDSAVYLCASSPDIGQGAFFGQGTRLTVV.

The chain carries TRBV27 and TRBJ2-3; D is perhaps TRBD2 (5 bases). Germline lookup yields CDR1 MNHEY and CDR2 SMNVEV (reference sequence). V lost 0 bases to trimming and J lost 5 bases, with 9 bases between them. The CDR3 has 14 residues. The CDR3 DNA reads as TGTGCCAGCAGTTTATCCCGCCGGGGAGATACGCAGTATTTT. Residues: CASSLSRRGDTQYF.

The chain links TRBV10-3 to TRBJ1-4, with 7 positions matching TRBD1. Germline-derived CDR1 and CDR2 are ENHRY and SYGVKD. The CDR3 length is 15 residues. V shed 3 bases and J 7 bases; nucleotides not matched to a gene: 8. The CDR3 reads CAISDRGQGVEKLFF. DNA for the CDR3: TGTGCCATCAGTGATAGGGGGCAGGGGGTTGAAAAACTGTTTTTT.

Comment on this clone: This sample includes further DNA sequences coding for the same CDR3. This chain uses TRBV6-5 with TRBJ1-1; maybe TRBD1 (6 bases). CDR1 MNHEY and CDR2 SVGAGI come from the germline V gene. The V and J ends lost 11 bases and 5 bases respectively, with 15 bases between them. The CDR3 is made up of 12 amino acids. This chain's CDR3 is CASGRGGTEAFF. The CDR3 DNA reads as TGTGCCTCCGGCAGGGGTGGAACTGAAGCTTTCTTT.

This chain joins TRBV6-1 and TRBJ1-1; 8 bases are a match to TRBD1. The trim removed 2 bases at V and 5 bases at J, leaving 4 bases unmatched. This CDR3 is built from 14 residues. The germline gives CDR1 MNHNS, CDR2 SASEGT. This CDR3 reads CASSEYQGATEAFF. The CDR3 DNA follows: TGTGCCAGCAGTGAATATCAGGGGGCAACTGAAGCTTTCTTT.

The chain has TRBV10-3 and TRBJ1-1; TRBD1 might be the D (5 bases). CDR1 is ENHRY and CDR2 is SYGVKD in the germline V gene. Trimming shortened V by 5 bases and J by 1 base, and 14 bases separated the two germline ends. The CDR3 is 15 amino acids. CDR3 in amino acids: CAISPQTAWNTEAFF. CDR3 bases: TGTGCCATCAGTCCCCAGACAGCATGGAACACTGAAGCTTTCTTT.

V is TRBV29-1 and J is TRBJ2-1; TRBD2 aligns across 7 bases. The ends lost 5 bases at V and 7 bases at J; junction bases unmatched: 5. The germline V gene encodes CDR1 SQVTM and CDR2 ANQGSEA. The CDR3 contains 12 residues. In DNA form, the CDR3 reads TGCAGCGTTCCGGGACTAAAAAATGAGCAGTTCTTC. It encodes CSVPGLKNEQFF.